This entry is about one T cell receptor (beta chain). As yet, its antigen is unknown. Every isolated RNA sample was fully reverse transcribed, so sequencing captured expressed TCRB transcripts. TCRdb keeps only in-frame clones here, not all; method: immunoSEQ multiplex PCR. The sample carries 400,000 to 500,000 clones, approximately 13% recorded once. These data come from a study of beta chain features in type 1 diabetes. In the study overall: Summed over all samples, the examined sorted cells came to about 110 million. Findings and caveats of the study: In all four CD4+ subsets, TCRB CDR3 length was significantly, moderately reduced in type 1 diabetes. A potential influence of HLA type upon TCRB rearrangement remained unresolved herein. Individuals with type 1 diabetes displayed fewer insertions and more deletions at VDJ junctions.

Germline CDR1 reads SGHRS; CDR2 reads YFSETQ. CDR3 size: 15 residues. The germline V and J ends were trimmed by 1 base and 4 bases, with 14 bases remaining between them. The sample taken for sequencing was naive CD4+ T cells from blood. This chain joins TRBV5-1 and TRBJ2-5; TRBD2 is a possible D gene (7 bases). The origin of this receptor is a man younger than 40 in good health. CDR3 nucleotides: TGCGCCAGCAGCTTGCCCGGGGGGCGCGGAGAGACCCAGTACTTC. Translated, it gives CASSLPGGRGETQYF.